This T cell receptor (beta chain) came from a study of shared clonotypes between healthy human individuals. This CDR3 comprises 14 residues. The V gene's germline CDR1 is SNHLY and CDR2 FYNNEI. V dropped 8 bases and J dropped 1 base, with 14 bases sitting between them. In the sorted-subset replicate PCRs, about 190 ng DNA, 29,000 or so T cell genomes, was used. The protocol was immunoSEQ multiplex PCR, while the TCRdb copy is restricted to in-frame clones and leaves out a portion. The table has about 2 million clones, over 85% seen once. A CD45RA-negative memory subset and a CD45RA+ naive subset were separated from the CD4+ cells.

Material: naive CD4+ T cells sorted from blood. Regarding subset: CD45RA+ positively selected. The receptor was isolated from a man aged 18 to 29 in good health. V is TRBV2 and J is TRBJ1-1; a weak D match, TRBD1 (5 bases). The CDR3 DNA is TGTGCCAGCTGGGGGGGATTGAGGAACACTGAAGCTTTCTTT. This translates into CASWGGLRNTEAFF.